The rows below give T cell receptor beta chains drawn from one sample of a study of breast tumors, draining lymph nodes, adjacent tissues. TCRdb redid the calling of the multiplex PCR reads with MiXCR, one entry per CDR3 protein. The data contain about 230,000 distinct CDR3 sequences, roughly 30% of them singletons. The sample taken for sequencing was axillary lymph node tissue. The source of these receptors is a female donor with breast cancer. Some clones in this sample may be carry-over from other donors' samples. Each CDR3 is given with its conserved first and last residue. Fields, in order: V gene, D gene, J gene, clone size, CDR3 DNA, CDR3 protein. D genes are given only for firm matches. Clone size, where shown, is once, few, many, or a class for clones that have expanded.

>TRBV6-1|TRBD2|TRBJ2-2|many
TGTGCCAGCAAAACTAGCGGGTTCACCGGGGAGCTGTTTTTT
CASKTSGFTGELFF
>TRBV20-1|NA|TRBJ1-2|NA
TGCAGTGCGAGACTAGCGGGAGGCTACACCTTC
CSARLAGGYTF
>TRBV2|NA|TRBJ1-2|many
TGTGCCAGCAGTGTCTTGCGGGGGACGGCGGGTGATGGCTACACCTTC
CASSVLRGTAGDGYTF
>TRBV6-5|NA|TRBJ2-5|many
TGTGCCAGCAGGACGCGGAGGACAGCTCAAGAGACCCAGTACTTC
CASRTRRTAQETQYF
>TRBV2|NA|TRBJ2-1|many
TGTGCCAGCAGTGAAGCCCGGACGGCCGGCAATGAGCAGTTCTTC
CASSEARTAGNEQFF
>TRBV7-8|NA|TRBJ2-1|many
TGTGCCAGCAGCCACCCGCGGAACAATGAGCAGTTCTTC
CASSHPRNNEQFF
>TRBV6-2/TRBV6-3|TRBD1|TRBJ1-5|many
TGTGCCAGCGCAGGGGGCTTAGGCAATCAGCCCCAGCATTTT
CASAGGLGNQPQHF
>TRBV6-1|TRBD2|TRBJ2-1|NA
TGTGCCAGCATGCGACTAGCGGGAGGGTCCTACAATGAGCAGTTCTTC
CASMRLAGGSYNEQFF
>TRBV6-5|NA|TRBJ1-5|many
TGTGCCAGCAGATCCCACCAAGGGGGGGGTCAGCCCCAGCATTTT
CASRSHQGGGQPQHF
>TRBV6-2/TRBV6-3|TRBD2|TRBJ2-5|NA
TGTGCCAGCCAAATACCGGGACTAGCGGGAGGTCAAGAGACCCAGTACTTC
CASQIPGLAGGQETQYF
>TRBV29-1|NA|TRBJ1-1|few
TGCAGCGTCGAGACCTACACTGAAGCTTTCTTT
CSVETYTEAFF
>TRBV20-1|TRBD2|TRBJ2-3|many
TGCAGTGCTAGGGCGGGGGGCGGCACAGATACGCAGTATTTT
CSARAGGGTDTQYF
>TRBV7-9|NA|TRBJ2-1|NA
TGTGCCAGCAGCTTCCGACAGGGAGGGAATGAGCAGTTCTTC
CASSFRQGGNEQFF
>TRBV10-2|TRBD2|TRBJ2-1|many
TGCGCCAGCAGGAGACTAGCGGGGTCACCCGGGAAGCCCTACAATGAGCAGTTCTTC
CASRRLAGSPGKPYNEQFF
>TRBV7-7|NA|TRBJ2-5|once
TGTGCTAGCAGCTCAGGACCACGGACCCTGGGGGAGGAGACCCAGTACTTC
CASSSGPRTLGEETQYF
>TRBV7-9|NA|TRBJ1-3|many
TGTGCCAGCAGCTCGACTCCAGACTCTGGAAACACCATATATTTT
CASSSTPDSGNTIYF
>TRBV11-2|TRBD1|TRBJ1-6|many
TGTGCCAGCAGCTTAGCAGGGGAGGGGGCCGGTTCACCCCTCCACTTT
CASSLAGEGAGSPLHF
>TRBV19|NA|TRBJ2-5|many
TGTGCCAGTAGTATAGTGAGGAGTCAGCAAGAGACCCAGTACTTC
CASSIVRSQQETQYF
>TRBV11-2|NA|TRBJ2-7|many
TGTGCCAGCAGCTCGGCCCACCGGGAGCAGTACTTC
CASSSAHREQYF
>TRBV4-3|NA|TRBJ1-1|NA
TGCGCCAGCAGCCAAGATCGGAGGAACACTGAAGCTTTCTTT
CASSQDRRNTEAFF
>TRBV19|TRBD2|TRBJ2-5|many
TGTGCCAGTAGCCTCCTTAGCGGGACCCCCCAAGAGACCCAGTACTTC
CASSLLSGTPQETQYF
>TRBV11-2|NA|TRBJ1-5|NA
TGTGCCAGCAGCCAGGGAGTCGGGCAGCCCCAGCATTTT
CASSQGVGQPQHF
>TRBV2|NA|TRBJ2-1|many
TGTGCCAGCACTAGATTAGCCGAGCAGTTCTTC
CASTRLAEQFF
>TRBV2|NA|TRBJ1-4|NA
TGTGCCAGCTATTCTTTTGAAAAACTGTTTTTT
CASYSFEKLFF
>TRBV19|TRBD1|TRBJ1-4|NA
TGTGCCAGTAGTATAGGTCGTTCGCGACAGGGGGCAACTAATGAAAAACTGTTTTTT
CASSIGRSRQGATNEKLFF
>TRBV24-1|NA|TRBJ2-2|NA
TGTGCCACCGGGGAGCTGTTTTTT
CATGELFF
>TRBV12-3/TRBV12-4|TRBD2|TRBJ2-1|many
TGTGCCAGCAGTTTAGGACTAGCCCGAGAGCAGTTCTTC
CASSLGLAREQFF
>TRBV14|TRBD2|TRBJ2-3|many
TGTGCCAGCAGCCCCCTGCGGGGGAGCACAGATACGCAGTATTTT
CASSPLRGSTDTQYF
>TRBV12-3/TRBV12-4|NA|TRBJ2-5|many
TGTGCCAGCAGTTTTGGGCACAGGGACCAAGAGACCCAGTACTTC
CASSFGHRDQETQYF
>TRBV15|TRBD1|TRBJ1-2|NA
TGTGCCACCAGCAGGGACAGGGATGGCTACACCTTC
CATSRDRDGYTF
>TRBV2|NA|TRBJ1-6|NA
TGTGCCAGCGAAGACAGAGAGGGCGGTCGAGCCCTCCACTTT
CASEDREGGRALHF
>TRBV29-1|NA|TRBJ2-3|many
TGCAGCCTCCAAGTCACAGATACGCAGTATTTT
CSLQVTDTQYF
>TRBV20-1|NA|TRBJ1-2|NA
TGCAGTGCTAGTCACGGCCAGACTAACTATGGCTACACCTTC
CSASHGQTNYGYTF
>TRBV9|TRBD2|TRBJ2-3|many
TGTGCCAGCAGCCCTAGCGGGAGGGCCATATCAGATACGCAGTATTTT
CASSPSGRAISDTQYF
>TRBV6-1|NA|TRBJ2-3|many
TGTGCCAGCAGAACAATGAGCACAGATACGCAGTATTTT
CASRTMSTDTQYF
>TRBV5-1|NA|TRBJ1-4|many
TGCGCCAGCAGTGGAGGCACCACTAATGAAAAACTGTTTTTT
CASSGGTTNEKLFF
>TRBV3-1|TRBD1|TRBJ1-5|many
TGTGCCAGCAGCCGGGACAGCCACAATCAGCCCCAGCATTTT
CASSRDSHNQPQHF
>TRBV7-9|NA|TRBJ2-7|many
TGTGCCAGCAGCCTGTCAGGGGAATCCTACGAGCAGTACTTC
CASSLSGESYEQYF
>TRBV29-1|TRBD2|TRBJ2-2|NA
TGCAGCGTGAAAATGGCTAGCGGGAGGGCCAAGACGGATGAGCTGTTTTTT
CSVKMASGRAKTDELFF
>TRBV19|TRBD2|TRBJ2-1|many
TGTGCCAGTATGGCGGGACTAGCGAGCTACAATGAGCAGTTCTTC
CASMAGLASYNEQFF
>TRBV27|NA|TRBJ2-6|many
TGTGCCAGCAGTTTTGGTAGGGTTGGGGCCAACGTCCTGACTTTC
CASSFGRVGANVLTF
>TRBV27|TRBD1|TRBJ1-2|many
TGTGCCAGCAGTTCAGGGGACAGCAACTATGGCTACACCTTC
CASSSGDSNYGYTF
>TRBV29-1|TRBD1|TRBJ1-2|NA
TGCAGCGTTGGACAGGGGGACTATGGCTACACCTTC
CSVGQGDYGYTF
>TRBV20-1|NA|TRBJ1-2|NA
TGCAGTGCCCCAACAGGGCGCGGAAACTATGGCTACACCTTC
CSAPTGRGNYGYTF
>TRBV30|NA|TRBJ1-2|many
TGTGCCTGGAGTACGGGGGACTATGGCTACACCTTC
CAWSTGDYGYTF
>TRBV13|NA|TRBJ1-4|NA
TGTGCCAGCAAGGAGTCCGCCAATGAAAAACTGTTTTTT
CASKESANEKLFF